One and the same sample provided the 6 T cell receptor beta chains below, sequenced in a study of cytomegalovirus exposure and HLA in healthy donors. With 60 Vbeta and 13 Jbeta primers, the PCR was carried out. Using immunoSEQ multiplex PCR, the repertoire was profiled, and TCRdb retains in-frame clones only, with some absent. This table holds around 64,000 clones, 86% found once. Material: PBMCs. The source is a woman under 40 in good health and CMV-seronegative.

The rearrangement joins TRBV7-2 to TRBJ2-5; 8 positions match TRBD1. Per germline, CDR1 SGHTA and CDR2 FQGNSA. Trimming took 5 bases from V and 5 from J; bases not matched to a gene: 10. The CDR3 loop spans 15 amino acids. The CDR3 loop is CASSPQDRVGETQYF. In DNA, the CDR3 is TGTGCCAGCAGCCCCCAGGACAGGGTCGGCGAGACCCAGTACTTC. Using reference TRBV7-2 and TRBJ2-5 for the parts outside the CDR3, the full variable domain is GAGVSQSPSNKVTEKGKDVELRCDPISGHTALYWYRQSLGQGLEFLIYFQGNSAPDKSGLPSDRFSAERTGGSVSTLTIQRTQQEDSAVYLCASSPQDRVGETQYFGPGTRLLVL.

The genes are TRBV11-3 and TRBJ1-1; TRBD1 is a possible D gene (6 bases). The CDR3 contains 14 residues. The V and J ends lost 4 bases and 1 base respectively, with 10 bases between them. Germline V gene lookup returns CDR1 SGHNT and CDR2 YENEEA. CDR3 nucleotide sequence: TGTGCCAGCAGCTCTCCGGGACAGAACACTGAAGCTTTCTTT. Translating it yields CASSSPGQNTEAFF.

The genes are TRBV7-9 and TRBJ1-4, with D perhaps TRBD1 (5 bases). The CDR3 spans 16 residues. Looked up from germline, CDR1 is SEHNR and CDR2 is FQNEAQ (reference sequence). V dropped 5 bases and J dropped 7 bases, with 20 bases sitting between them. This CDR3 is CASSRGGLRAGEKLFF. The CDR3 DNA is TGTGCCAGCAGCCGGGGAGGTCTCAGGGCGGGTGAAAAACTGTTTTTT.

By frequency in the sample, this clone is medium-sized. This chain connects TRBV5-1 to TRBJ1-1; D gene uncertain. V lost 4 bases, J lost 1 base, and 14 bases lay in between. The germline V gene has CDR1 SGHRS and CDR2 YFSETQ. The CDR3 totals 15 residues. The CDR3 is CASSKREGGNTEAFF. Here the CDR3 DNA reads TGCGCCAGCAGCAAACGGGAGGGTGGGAACACTGAAGCTTTCTTT.

This rearrangement joins TRBV11-2 to TRBJ2-3; 8 bases map to TRBD2. J lost 0 bases, V lost 5 bases, and 4 bases had no gene match. Germline V gives CDR1 SGHAT, CDR2 FQNNGV. The CDR3 totals 15 residues. Here the CDR3 DNA reads TGTGCCAGCAGCGCCCCGGGGGGGAGCACAGATACGCAGTATTTT. Amino acid sequence: CASSAPGGSTDTQYF.

The CDR3 sequence: CASSGRQGGYTF. The CDR3 bases are TGTGCCAGCAGCGGACGACAGGGTGGCTACACCTTC. The chain combines TRBV7-8 with TRBJ1-2; 7 bases are a match to TRBD1. CDR1 is SGHVS, CDR2 FQNEAQ, per germline. CDR3 length: 12 amino acids. Losses at the gene ends were 5 bases for V and 7 bases for J; bases not matched to a gene: 4. The full variable domain, completed using reference TRBV7-8 and TRBJ1-2, is GAGVSQSPRYKVAKRGQDVALRCDPISGHVSLFWYQQALGQGPEFLTYFQNEAQLDKSGLPSDRFFAERPEGSVSTLKIQRTQQEDSAVYLCASSGRQGGYTFGSGTRLTVV.